Below, one T cell receptor (beta chain) is given with its context. Its target is not known. This entry is derived from a study of blood T cells in healthy people across ages. General study points: Bulk PBMC profiling left naive and antigen-experienced comparisons inconclusive. As age increased, TCR beta diversity per million T cells fell in a roughly linear fashion. In the absence of known donor CMV status, changes in expanded clonotypes were possibly confounded.

V lost 7 bases to trimming and J lost 7 bases; unmatched junction nucleotides: 11. The CDR3 runs to 15 residues. Germline CDR1 reads MNHEY; CDR2 reads SVGEGT. Next came a second PCR, run for about 6 to 12 cycles, which used a sample-barcoded 5' primer along with a J-beta primer mix. All cDNA molecules were each tagged by a template-switch adaptor with 12 random nucleotides. TCRdb re-called the 5' RACE reads through MiXCR, storing one row per CDR3 protein. The sample yields about 830,000 distinct CDR3 sequences, about 59% seen once. The receptor was derived from a young man in good health. The V gene is TRBV6-2 or TRBV6-3, the J gene TRBJ2-1; 9 nucleotides line up with TRBD1. What was sequenced was blood. CDR3 residues: CASTAPGQGYNEQFF. CDR3 DNA sequence: TGTGCCAGCACCGCCCCGGGACAGGGCTATAATGAGCAGTTCTTC.